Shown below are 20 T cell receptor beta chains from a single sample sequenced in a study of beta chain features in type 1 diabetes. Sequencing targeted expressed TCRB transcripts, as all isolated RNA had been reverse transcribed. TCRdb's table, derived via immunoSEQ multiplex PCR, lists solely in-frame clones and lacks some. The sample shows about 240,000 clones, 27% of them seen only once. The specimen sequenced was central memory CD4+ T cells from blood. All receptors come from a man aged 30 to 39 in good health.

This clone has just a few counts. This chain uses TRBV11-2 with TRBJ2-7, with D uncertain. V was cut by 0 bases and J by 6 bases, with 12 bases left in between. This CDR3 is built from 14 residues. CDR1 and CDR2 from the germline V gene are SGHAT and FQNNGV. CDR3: CASSLEGRQFEQYF. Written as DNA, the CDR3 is TGTGCCAGCAGCTTAGAAGGGCGTCAGTTCGAGCAGTACTTC. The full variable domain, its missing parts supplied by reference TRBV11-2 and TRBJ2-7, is EAGVAQSPRYKIIEKRQSVAFWCNPISGHATLYWYQQILGQGPKLLIQFQNNGVVDDSQLPKDRFSAERLKGVDSTLKIQPAKLEDSAVYLCASSLEGRQFEQYFGPGTRLTVT.

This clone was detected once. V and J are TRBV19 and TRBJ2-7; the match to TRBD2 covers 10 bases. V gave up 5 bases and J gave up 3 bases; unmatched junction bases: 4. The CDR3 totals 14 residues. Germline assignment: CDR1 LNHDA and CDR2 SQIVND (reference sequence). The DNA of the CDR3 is TGTGCCAGTAGTTTCCGGACTAGCGGCTACGAGCAGTACTTC. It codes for CASSFRTSGYEQYF.

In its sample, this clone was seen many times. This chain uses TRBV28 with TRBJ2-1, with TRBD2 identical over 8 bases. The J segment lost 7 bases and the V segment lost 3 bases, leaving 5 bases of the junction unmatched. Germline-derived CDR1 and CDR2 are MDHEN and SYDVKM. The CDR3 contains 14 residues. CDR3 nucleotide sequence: TGTGCCAGCAGTTTGTTAGCTAGCGGGAATGAGCAGTTCTTC. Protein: CASSLLASGNEQFF.

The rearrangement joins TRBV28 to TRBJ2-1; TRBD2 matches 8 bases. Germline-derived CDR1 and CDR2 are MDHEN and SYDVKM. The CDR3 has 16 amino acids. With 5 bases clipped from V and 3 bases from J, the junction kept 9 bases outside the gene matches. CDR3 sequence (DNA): TGTGCCAGCAGTCCACCTTCGAGCGGGGGCTACAATGAGCAGTTCTTC. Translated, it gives CASSPPSSGGYNEQFF.

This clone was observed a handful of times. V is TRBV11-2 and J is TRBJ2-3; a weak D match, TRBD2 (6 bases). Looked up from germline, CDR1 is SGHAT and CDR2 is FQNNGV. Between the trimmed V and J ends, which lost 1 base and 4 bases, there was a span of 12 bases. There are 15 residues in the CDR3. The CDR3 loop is CASSLAGVGPDTQYF. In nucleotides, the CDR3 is TGTGCCAGCAGCTTAGCGGGAGTAGGTCCAGATACGCAGTATTTT.

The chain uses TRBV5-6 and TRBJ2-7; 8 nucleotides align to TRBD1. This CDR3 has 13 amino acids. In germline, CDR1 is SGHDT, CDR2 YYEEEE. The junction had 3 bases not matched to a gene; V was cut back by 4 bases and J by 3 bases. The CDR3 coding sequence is TGTGCCAGCAGCCGGACAGGGAGCTACGAGCAGTACTTC. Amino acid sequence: CASSRTGSYEQYF.

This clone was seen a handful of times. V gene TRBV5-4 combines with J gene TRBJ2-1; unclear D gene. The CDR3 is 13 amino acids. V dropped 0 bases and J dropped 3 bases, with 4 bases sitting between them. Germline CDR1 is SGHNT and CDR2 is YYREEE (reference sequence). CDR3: CASSLERYNEQFF. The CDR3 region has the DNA TGTGCCAGCAGCTTGGAGCGCTACAATGAGCAGTTCTTC.

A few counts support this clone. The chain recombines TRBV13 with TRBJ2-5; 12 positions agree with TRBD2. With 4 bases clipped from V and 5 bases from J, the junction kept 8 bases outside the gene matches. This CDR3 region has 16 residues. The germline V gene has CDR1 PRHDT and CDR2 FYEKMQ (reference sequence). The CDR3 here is CASSSYLGLAGETQYF. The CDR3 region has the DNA TGTGCCAGCAGCTCGTACCTGGGACTAGCGGGTGAGACCCAGTACTTC.

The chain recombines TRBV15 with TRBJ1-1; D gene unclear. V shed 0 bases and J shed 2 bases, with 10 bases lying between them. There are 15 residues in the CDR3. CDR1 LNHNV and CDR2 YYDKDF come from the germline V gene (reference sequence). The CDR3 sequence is CATSRDGSFNTEAFF. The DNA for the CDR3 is TGTGCCACCAGCAGAGACGGGTCCTTCAACACTGAAGCTTTCTTT.

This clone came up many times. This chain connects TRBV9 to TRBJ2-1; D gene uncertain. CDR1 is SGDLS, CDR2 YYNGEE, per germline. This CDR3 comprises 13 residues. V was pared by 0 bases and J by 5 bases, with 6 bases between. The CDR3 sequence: CASSVVTNNEQFF. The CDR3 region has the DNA TGTGCCAGCAGCGTAGTGACGAACAATGAGCAGTTCTTC.

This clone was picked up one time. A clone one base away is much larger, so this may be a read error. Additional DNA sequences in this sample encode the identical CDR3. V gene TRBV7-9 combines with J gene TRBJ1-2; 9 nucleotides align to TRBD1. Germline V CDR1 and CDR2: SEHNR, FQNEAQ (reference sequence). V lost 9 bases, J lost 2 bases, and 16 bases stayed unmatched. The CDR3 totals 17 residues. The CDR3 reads CASSPQGARRQNYGYTF. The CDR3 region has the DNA TGTGCCAGTAGCCCACAGGGGGCGCGGAGGCAGAACTATGGCTACACCTTC.

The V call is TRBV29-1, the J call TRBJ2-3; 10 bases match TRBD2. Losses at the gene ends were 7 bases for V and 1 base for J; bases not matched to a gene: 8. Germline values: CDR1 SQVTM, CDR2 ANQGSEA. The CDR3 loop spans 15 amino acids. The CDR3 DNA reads TGCAGCGGTCCGAGCGGGGGGGGAGGCACAGATACGCAGTATTTT. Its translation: CSGPSGGGGTDTQYF.

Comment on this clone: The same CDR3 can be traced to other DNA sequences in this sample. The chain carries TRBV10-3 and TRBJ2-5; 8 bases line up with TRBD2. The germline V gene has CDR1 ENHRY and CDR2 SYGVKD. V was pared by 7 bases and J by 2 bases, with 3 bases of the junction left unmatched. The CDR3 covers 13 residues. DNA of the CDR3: TGTGCCATCAATGCGGGGGGTCAAGAGACCCAGTACTTC. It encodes CAINAGGQETQYF.

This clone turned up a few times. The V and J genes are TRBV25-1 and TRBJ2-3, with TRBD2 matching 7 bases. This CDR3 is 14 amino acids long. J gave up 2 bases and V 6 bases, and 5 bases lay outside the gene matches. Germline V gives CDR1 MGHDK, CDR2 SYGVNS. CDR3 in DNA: TGTGCCAGCAGCCTAGCGGACTTCACAGATACGCAGTATTTT. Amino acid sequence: CASSLADFTDTQYF. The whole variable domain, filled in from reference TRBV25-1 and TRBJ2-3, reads EADIYQTPRYLVIGTGKKITLECSQTMGHDKMYWYQQDPGMELHLIHYSYGVNSTEKGDLSSESTVSRIRTEHFPLTLESARPSHTSQYLCASSLADFTDTQYFGPGTRLTVL.

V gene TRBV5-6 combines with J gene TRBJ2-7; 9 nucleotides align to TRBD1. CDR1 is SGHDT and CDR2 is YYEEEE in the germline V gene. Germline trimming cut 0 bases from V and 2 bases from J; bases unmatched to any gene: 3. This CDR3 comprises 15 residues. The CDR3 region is CASSLAGDRAYEQYF. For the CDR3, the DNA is TGTGCCAGCAGCTTGGCCGGGGACAGGGCCTACGAGCAGTACTTC.

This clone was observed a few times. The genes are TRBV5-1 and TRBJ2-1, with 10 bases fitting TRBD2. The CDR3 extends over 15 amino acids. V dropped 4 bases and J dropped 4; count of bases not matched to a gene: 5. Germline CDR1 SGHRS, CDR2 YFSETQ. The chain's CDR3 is CASSALAGLYNEQFF. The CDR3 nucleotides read TGCGCCAGCAGCGCACTAGCGGGGTTATACAATGAGCAGTTCTTC. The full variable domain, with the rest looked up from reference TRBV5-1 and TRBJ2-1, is KAGVTQTPRYLIKTRGQQVTLSCSPISGHRSVSWYQQTPGQGLQFLFEYFSETQRNKGNFPGRFSGRQFSNSRSEMNVSTLELGDSALYLCASSALAGLYNEQFFGPGTRLTVL.

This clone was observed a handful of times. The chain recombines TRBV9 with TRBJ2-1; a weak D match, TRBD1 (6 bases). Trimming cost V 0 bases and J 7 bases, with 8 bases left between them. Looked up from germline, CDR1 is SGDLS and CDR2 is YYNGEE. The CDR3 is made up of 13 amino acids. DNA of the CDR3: TGTGCCAGCAGCGTAGGCAGGGGAAATGAGCAGTTCTTC. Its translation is CASSVGRGNEQFF.

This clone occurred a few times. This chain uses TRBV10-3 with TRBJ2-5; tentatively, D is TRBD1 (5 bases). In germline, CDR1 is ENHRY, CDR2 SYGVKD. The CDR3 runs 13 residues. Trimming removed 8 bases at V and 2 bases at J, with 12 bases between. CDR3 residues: CAISKRGQETQYF. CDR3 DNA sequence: TGTGCCATCTCAAAAAGGGGACAAGAGACCCAGTACTTC.

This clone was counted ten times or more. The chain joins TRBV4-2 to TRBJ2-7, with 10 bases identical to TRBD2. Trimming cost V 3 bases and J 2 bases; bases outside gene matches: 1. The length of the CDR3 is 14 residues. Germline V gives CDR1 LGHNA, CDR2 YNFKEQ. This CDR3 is CASSQGTSAYEQYF. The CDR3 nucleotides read TGTGCCAGCAGCCAGGGGACTAGCGCCTACGAGCAGTACTTC.

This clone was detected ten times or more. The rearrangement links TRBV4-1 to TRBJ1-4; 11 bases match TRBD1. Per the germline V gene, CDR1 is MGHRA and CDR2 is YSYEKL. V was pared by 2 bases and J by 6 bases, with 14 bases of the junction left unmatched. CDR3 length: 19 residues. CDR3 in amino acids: CASSQPPGTGGSSHEKLFF. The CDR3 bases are TGCGCCAGCAGCCAACCTCCCGGGACAGGGGGGAGTTCGCATGAAAAACTGTTTTTT.